These T cell receptor beta chains were read from a single sample in a study of T cell repertoires in cytomegalovirus infection. TCRdb reprocessed the reads via MiXCR and lists one record per CDR3 protein. The sample comprises fewer than 550,000 distinct CDR3 sequences, around 27% of which are singletons, and around 14% rests with the top ten. The specimen was PBMCs. These receptors were obtained from a human donor in good health (CMV status not recorded). Some clones in this sample may be carry-over from other donors' samples. The CDR3 runs from the conserved cysteine through the conserved F or W. D genes are given only for firm matches. A clone size is listed for some rows: how often the clone was seen (once, few, many), or a class if it is expanded.

v_call	clone_size	d_call	j_call	cdr3_nt	cdr3_aa
TRBV7-9	few	TRBD1	TRBJ1-5	TGTGCCAGCAGCTTACTGGGACAGGGGGCTCGGCAGCCCCAGCATTTT	CASSLLGQGARQPQHF
TRBV28	many	TRBD2	TRBJ2-1	TGTGCCAGCAGTTTCCCCAGACTAGCGGGAGCTTCGTGGGATGAGCAGTTCTTC	CASSFPRLAGASWDEQFF
TRBV7-6	.	.	TRBJ2-1	TGTGCCAGCAGCTTAACGGAGGGGTACGAGCAGTTCTTC	CASSLTEGYEQFF
TRBV6-6	.	.	TRBJ1-1	TGTGCCTGCGGGCCCCCTCATGGGAACACTGAAGCTTTCTTT	CACGPPHGNTEAFF
TRBV24-1	.	TRBD2	TRBJ2-3	TGTGCCACCAGTGAGGCACTAGCGGGAGGAGCAGATACGCAGTATTTT	CATSEALAGGADTQYF
TRBV27	.	TRBD2	TRBJ2-7	TGTGCCAGCAGTTTCTCACGCGGGGGACCGGCGTTTGGCGGGCAGTACTTC	CASSFSRGGPAFGGQYF
TRBV20-1	.	TRBD2	TRBJ2-3	TGCAGTGCTAGAGATGCGAGGCCGCGGGAGGTCCGTAGCACAGATACGCAGTATTTT	CSARDARPREVRSTDTQYF
TRBV29-1	.	TRBD2	TRBJ2-5	TGCAGCGTTGATGGACTAGCGGGAGGGCCTAGAGGCCAAGAGACCCAGTACTTC	CSVDGLAGGPRGQETQYF
TRBV7-9	many	.	TRBJ1-1	TGTGCCAGCAGCACACAGGGCTTCACTGAAGCTTTCTTT	CASSTQGFTEAFF
TRBV7-2	many	.	TRBJ1-2	TGTGCCAGCAGCTTAGATCCTGACGGGTCTAACTATGGCTACACCTTC	CASSLDPDGSNYGYTF
TRBV6-5	.	.	TRBJ2-4	TGTGCCAGCACGCCTGGTCAGGAAAAAAACATTCAGTACTTC	CASTPGQEKNIQYF
TRBV27	few	.	TRBJ1-2	TGTGCCAGCAGTGGAACTACAGGGAGTGGCGGCTACACCTTC	CASSGTTGSGGYTF
TRBV7-9	few	.	TRBJ1-1	TGTGCCAGCAGCTTAGAGCGGATCCTGAACACTGAAGCTTTCTTT	CASSLERILNTEAFF
TRBV20-1	.	.	TRBJ1-4	TGCAGTGCTAGAATTTATAAGGTGGCTAATGAAAAACTGTTTTTT	CSARIYKVANEKLFF
TRBV4-1	few	.	TRBJ1-2	TGCGCCAGCAGCCATGGGAAGAGAGGTCTATTTACCTTC	CASSHGKRGLFTF
TRBV11-2	few	TRBD2	TRBJ2-3	TGTGCCAGCAGCCGCCTACTAGCGGGAGGGACAGATACGCAGTATTTT	CASSRLLAGGTDTQYF
TRBV18	.	.	TRBJ1-2	TGTGCCAGCTCACCAATTGGGACACCAGATGGCTACACCTTC	CASSPIGTPDGYTF
TRBV6-1	.	TRBD1	TRBJ2-5	TGTGCCAGCATCGAGACAGGGAGAGAGACCCAGTACTTC	CASIETGRETQYF
TRBV5-4	few	.	TRBJ2-1	TGTGCCAGCAGCTCCCTCCCACAGAGCTCCTACAATGAGCAGTTCTTC	CASSSLPQSSYNEQFF
TRBV7-8	many	TRBD1	TRBJ1-1	TGTGCCAGCAGCTTAGGGCAGGGGGGGGGGACTGAAGCTTTCTTT	CASSLGQGGGTEAFF
TRBV6-5	.	.	TRBJ1-2	TGTGCCAGCAGCTCACCCACCGGCTACACCTTC	CASSSPTGYTF
TRBV27	few	TRBD1	TRBJ1-4	TGTGCCAGCAGTTTACGCTATAGATTGGACAGGAGTGAAAAACTGTTTTTT	CASSLRYRLDRSEKLFF